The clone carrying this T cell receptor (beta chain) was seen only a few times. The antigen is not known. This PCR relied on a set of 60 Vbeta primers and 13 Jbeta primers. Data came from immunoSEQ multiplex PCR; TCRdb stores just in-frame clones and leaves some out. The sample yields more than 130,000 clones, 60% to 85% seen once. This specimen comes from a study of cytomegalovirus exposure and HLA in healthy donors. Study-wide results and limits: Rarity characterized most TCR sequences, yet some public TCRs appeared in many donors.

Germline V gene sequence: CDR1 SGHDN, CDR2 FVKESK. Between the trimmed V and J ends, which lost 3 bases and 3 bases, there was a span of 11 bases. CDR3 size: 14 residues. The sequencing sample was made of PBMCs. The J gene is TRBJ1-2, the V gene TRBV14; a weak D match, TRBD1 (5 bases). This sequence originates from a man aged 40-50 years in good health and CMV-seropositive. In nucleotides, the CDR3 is TGTGCCAGCAGCCAGGGGTCGGGGGACTATGGCTACACCTTC. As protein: CASSQGSGDYGYTF. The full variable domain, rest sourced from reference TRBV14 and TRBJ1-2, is EAGVTQFPSHSVIEKGQTVTLRCDPISGHDNLYWYRRVMGKEIKFLLHFVKESKQDESGMPNNRFLAERTGGTYSTLKVQPAELEDSGVYFCASSQGSGDYGYTFGSGTRLTVV.